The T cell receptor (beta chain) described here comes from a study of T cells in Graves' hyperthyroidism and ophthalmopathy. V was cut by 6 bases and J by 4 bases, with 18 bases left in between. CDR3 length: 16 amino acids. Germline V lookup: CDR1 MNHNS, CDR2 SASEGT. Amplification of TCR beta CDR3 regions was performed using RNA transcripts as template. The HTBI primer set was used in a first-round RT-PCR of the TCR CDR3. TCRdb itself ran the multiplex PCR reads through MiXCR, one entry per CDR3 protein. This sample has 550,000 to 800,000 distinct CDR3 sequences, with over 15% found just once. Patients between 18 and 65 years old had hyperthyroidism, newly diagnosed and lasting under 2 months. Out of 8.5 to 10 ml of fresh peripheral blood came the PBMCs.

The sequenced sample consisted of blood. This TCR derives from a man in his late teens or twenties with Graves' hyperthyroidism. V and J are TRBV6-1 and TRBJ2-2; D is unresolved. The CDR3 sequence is CASSAPKGPSTGELFF. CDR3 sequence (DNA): TGTGCCAGCAGCGCCCCGAAGGGTCCTAGCACCGGGGAGCTGTTTTTT.